The subject of this entry is one T cell receptor (beta chain). J was trimmed by 6 bases and V by 5 bases; bases with no gene match: 6. This CDR3 region has 15 residues. Germline assignment: CDR1 LNHDA and CDR2 SQIVND (reference sequence). The data were obtained in a study of blood T cell repertoires in COVID-19. Source study methods: Estimation of nucleated cell counts was performed using reference gene primer amplification. TCRdb keeps only in-frame clones here, not all; method: immunoSEQ multiplex PCR. That table gives V, J and clone size, and the DNA gave D and trimming. The sample consists of some 200,000 clones, roughly 87% of them appearing once.

The receptor comes from a man between 18 and 29 years old with acute COVID-19. This chain connects TRBV19 to TRBJ2-7; 14 bases fit TRBD2. The sequenced material came from PBMCs or T cells enriched from blood (not recorded which). CDR3 in amino acids: CASSPGTSGRSEQYF. CDR3 coding DNA: TGTGCCAGTAGTCCCGGGACTAGCGGGAGATCCGAGCAGTACTTC.